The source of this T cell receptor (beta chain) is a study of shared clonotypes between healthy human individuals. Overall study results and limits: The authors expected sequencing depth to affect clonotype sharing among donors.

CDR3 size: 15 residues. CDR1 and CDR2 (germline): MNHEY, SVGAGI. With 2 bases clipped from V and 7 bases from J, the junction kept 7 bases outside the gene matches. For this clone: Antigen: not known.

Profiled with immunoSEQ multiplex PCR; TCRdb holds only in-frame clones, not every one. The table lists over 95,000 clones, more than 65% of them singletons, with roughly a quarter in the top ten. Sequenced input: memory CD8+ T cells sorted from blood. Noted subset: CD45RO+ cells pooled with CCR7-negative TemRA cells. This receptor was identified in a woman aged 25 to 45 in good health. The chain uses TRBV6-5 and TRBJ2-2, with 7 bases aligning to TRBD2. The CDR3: CASSYLGGPSGELFF. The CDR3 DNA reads TGTGCCAGCAGTTACCTGGGAGGGCCGAGCGGGGAGCTGTTTTTT.